This T cell receptor (beta chain) was sequenced for a study of cytomegalovirus exposure and HLA in healthy donors. Study-level points and caveats: CMV serostatus alone was available as immune exposure information. Cytomegalovirus-associated TCR beta chains were listed, numbering some 150.

The ends were cut back, 0 bases at V and 0 bases at J, with 8 bases in the middle. Per the germline V gene, CDR1 is SGDLS and CDR2 is YYNGEE. This CDR3 spans 15 amino acids. Researchers ran the PCR with 60 Vbeta and 13 Jbeta primers. How the authors handled the data: A follow-up analysis tallied around 80 million unique TCR beta chains, some 11 million shared. The data were produced by immunoSEQ multiplex PCR, yet TCRdb's version contains in-frame clones alone and is incomplete. V and J calls plus clone size are reproduced from that table; the DNA served to infer D and trimming. The table shows some 130,000 clones, with 72% occurring only once. This clone was seen a single time. Its target is not known. Though nominally healthy at sampling, donors likely had unrecorded immune exposures.

This clonotype was sampled from a man over 45 in good health and CMV-seropositive. The V gene is TRBV9, the J gene TRBJ2-3; tentative D call: TRBD2 (6 bases). The sequencing sample was made of PBMCs. In nucleotides, the CDR3 is TGTGCCAGCAGCGTAGCGGGGGTTAGCACAGATACGCAGTATTTT. This sequence encodes CASSVAGVSTDTQYF.